The clone carrying this TCR beta chain was observed a few times. Time point described: sample taken at primary tumor resection. The authors sequenced whole RNA from tumor, nontumor lung or frozen PBMC without sorting. The data were taken from a study of spatial heterogeneity in lung cancer. TCRdb called the 5' RACE reads again in MiXCR, with one record for every CDR3 protein. The sample consists of some 40,000 distinct CDR3 sequences, approximately 3% of them appearing once. Sample: normal lung tissue next to the tumor, taken at surgery. This clonotype was obtained from a male donor with early-stage non-small cell lung cancer.

The CDR3 region is CSASPFDGNAEAFF. CDR3 nucleotide sequence: TGCAGTGCTAGCCCATTCGACGGGAATGCTGAAGCTTTCTTT. The J gene is TRBJ1-1, the V gene TRBV20-1; D gene uncertain. V dropped 3 bases and J dropped 6 bases, with 17 bases sitting between them. This CDR3 region has 14 residues. The germline gives CDR1 DFQATT, CDR2 SNEGSKA (reference sequence).